Below are 25 T cell receptor beta chains sequenced from a single sample in a study of neurological immune-mediated disorders. TCRdb fed the 5' RACE reads into MiXCR, producing one record per CDR3 protein. This table holds about 5,000 distinct CDR3 sequences, around 22% found once. The sequenced sample was CD8+ T cells from blood. These receptors all come from a woman in her sixties or seventies with HTLV-1-associated myelopathy (HAM/TSP).

This chain links TRBV29-1 with TRBJ2-3; TRBD1 or TRBD2 may be the D gene (6 bases each). CDR3 size: 12 residues. Per germline, CDR1 SQVTM and CDR2 ANQGSEA. V dropped 4 bases and J dropped 6 bases, with 11 bases sitting between them. DNA for the CDR3: TGCAGCGTTGTGGGGGGCATGGATACGCAGTATTTT. The encoded protein is CSVVGGMDTQYF.

This clonotype is labeled as medium-sized (0.01 to 0.1%). V gene TRBV5-5 combines with J gene TRBJ2-1; tentatively, D is TRBD1 (6 bases). V was shortened by 4 bases and J by 7 bases, with 15 bases between the two germline ends. The CDR3 is made up of 14 amino acids. Germline assignment: CDR1 SGHKS and CDR2 YYEKEE (reference sequence). Here the CDR3 DNA reads TGTGCCAGCAGCGTAACCCCCACAGGGAATGAGCAGTTCTTC. Encoded protein: CASSVTPTGNEQFF.

V is TRBV28 and J is TRBJ2-3, with D perhaps assigned TRBD1 or TRBD2 (5 bases each). The CDR3 loop spans 16 amino acids. V was shortened by 6 bases and J by 6 bases, with 22 bases between the two germline ends. Germline V lookup: CDR1 MDHEN, CDR2 SYDVKM. CDR3 in DNA: TGTGCCAGCAGCACACGGGACCCGAGCTGGGAGGATACGCAGTATTTT. Residues: CASSTRDPSWEDTQYF.

This clonotype was observed at least ten times. This chain links TRBV4-1 with TRBJ1-5, with 8 bases fitting TRBD1. There are 15 residues in the CDR3. The V gene's germline CDR1 is MGHRA and CDR2 YSYEKL. The V and J ends lost 4 bases and 12 bases, in that order; junction bases with no gene match: 14. The CDR3 region has the DNA TGCGCCAGCAGCCCAACGGACAGGGCAAAGGAGATCCAGCATTTT. Protein product: CASSPTDRAKEIQHF.

This clonotype is judged medium-sized. The gene calls are TRBV27 and TRBJ2-3; D is ambiguous. Germline V CDR1 and CDR2: MNHEY, SMNVEV (reference sequence). V was trimmed by 0 bases and J by 4 bases, leaving 8 bases between them. The CDR3 is 14 residues long. This CDR3 is CASSLSAVADTQYF. CDR3 DNA: TGTGCCAGCAGTTTATCCGCCGTCGCAGATACGCAGTATTTT.

This clonotype was recorded only once. The genes are TRBV3-1 and TRBJ2-7, with 7 bases that match TRBD1. The CDR3 runs to 18 residues. The germline V gene has CDR1 LGHDT and CDR2 YNNKEL (reference sequence). V lost 0 bases to trimming and J lost 2 bases; unmatched junction nucleotides: 13. CDR3 sequence reads: CASSQDPTSWTGPYEQYF. The CDR3 bases are TGTGCCAGCAGCCAAGATCCCACTAGTTGGACAGGCCCCTACGAGCAGTACTTC.

The chain employs TRBV20-1 and TRBJ1-3; D not certain. The CDR3 spans 11 residues. Trimming removed 3 bases at V and 4 bases at J, with 4 bases between. The V gene's germline CDR1 is DFQATT and CDR2 SNEGSKA (reference sequence). CDR3 in DNA: TGCAGTGCTAGTCGAGGAAACACCATATATTTT. As protein: CSASRGNTIYF.

This clonotype is a singleton in its sample. A much bigger clone sits one base away, suggesting this may be a read error. The rearrangement joins TRBV11-2 to TRBJ2-1, with TRBD1 matching 9 bases. The CDR3 runs 16 residues. Germline V gene lookup returns CDR1 SGHAT and CDR2 FQNNGV. V lost 5 bases and J lost 5; bases outside the gene matches: 10. CDR3 region: CASSLGTGCADNEQFF. Here the CDR3 DNA reads TGTGCCAGCAGCCTCGGGACAGGGTGCGCGGACAATGAGCAGTTCTTC.

By sample share, this clonotype is medium-sized. DNA of the CDR3: TGTGCCAGCAGCGAAGGGACCCAGCCCCAGCATTTT. Translating it yields CASSEGTQPQHF. The chain has TRBV7-9 and TRBJ1-5; a possible D gene is TRBD1 (5 bases). The CDR3 is 12 residues long. Trimming pared 5 bases from V and 7 bases from J, leaving 9 bases between. The germline V gene encodes CDR1 SEHNR and CDR2 FQNEAQ (reference sequence).

There are many counts of this clonotype. This sequence joins TRBV4-1 and TRBJ1-1; D remains unclear. This CDR3 region has 14 residues. V lost 0 bases, J lost 7 bases, and 12 bases lay in between. Germline lookup yields CDR1 MGHRA and CDR2 YSYEKL. CDR3: CASSQEIGPGEAFF. CDR3 DNA: TGCGCCAGCAGCCAAGAAATCGGACCTGGTGAAGCTTTCTTT.

This clonotype is categorized as medium-sized. The V gene is TRBV3-1, the J gene TRBJ2-5, with 7 bases aligning to TRBD2. Trimming at V came to 3 bases and at J to 5 bases, leaving 15 bases not matched to a gene. CDR1 is LGHDT, CDR2 YNNKEL, per germline (reference sequence). There are 17 residues in the CDR3. The CDR3 protein is CASSQVLSGGSSETQYF. Written as DNA, the CDR3 is TGTGCCAGCAGCCAGGTTCTTTCTGGCGGGAGCTCGGAGACCCAGTACTTC.

Ten or more counts support this clonotype. The chain recombines TRBV3-1 with TRBJ2-1, with a weak D call TRBD2 (5 bases). The ends were cut back, 0 bases at V and 4 bases at J, with 13 bases in the middle. Germline CDR1 LGHDT, CDR2 YNNKEL (reference sequence). The CDR3 extends over 16 amino acids. CDR3 sequence: CASSQDLSSVYNEQFF. In DNA form, the CDR3 reads TGTGCCAGCAGCCAAGATCTAAGTAGCGTGTACAATGAGCAGTTCTTC.

On this clonotype itself: Because the CDR3's place on the DNA is in doubt, the DNA is left out and the CDR3 is given as listed by TCRdb. V is TRBV7-8 and J is TRBJ1-2. The CDR3 extends over 22 residues, inclusive of both ends. Germline loops: CDR1 SGHVS, CDR2 FQNEAQ. CDR3 sequence reads: CASSFYICSADQGEGSNYGYTF.

This clonotype was recorded many times. This chain joins TRBV12-2 and TRBJ2-7; the table's D call of TRBD2 was not tested on the DNA. TRBV12-2 corresponds to a pseudogene. This CDR3 contains 17 residues. The CDR3 region has the DNA TGTGCAAGTCGCTTAGCGCCTTTTACTAGCGCATCTTACGAGCAGTACTTC. Protein sequence: CASRLAPFTSASYEQYF.

This clonotype was detected many times. The chain has TRBV3-1 and TRBJ2-3, with a tentative D call TRBD1 (5 bases). V shed 1 base and J shed 0 bases, with 8 bases lying between them. Germline CDR1 reads LGHDT; CDR2 reads YNNKEL (reference sequence). This CDR3 is 15 amino acids long. In DNA, the CDR3 is TGTGCCAGCAGCCAAGGTGGGGCTAGCACAGATACGCAGTATTTT. Its translation is CASSQGGASTDTQYF.

Within the sample, this clonotype is medium-sized. The chain is built from TRBV6-5 and TRBJ2-3; 7 positions agree with TRBD2. The CDR3 extends over 16 amino acids. Per the germline V gene, CDR1 is MNHEY and CDR2 is SVGAGI. J was trimmed by 9 bases and V by 5 bases; bases with no gene match: 17. The CDR3, as DNA: TGTGCCAGCAGTGCGGGGGAGCTACCACCGGAGGGGACGCAGTATTTT. Encoded protein: CASSAGELPPEGTQYF.

V gene TRBV5-5 combines with J gene TRBJ1-1; D might be TRBD1 (5 bases). Germline V gene sequence: CDR1 SGHKS, CDR2 YYEKEE (reference sequence). The CDR3 length is 13 residues. Between the trimmed V and J ends, which lost 0 bases and 7 bases, there was a span of 10 bases. CDR3: CASSLVLGGEAFF. In nucleotides, the CDR3 is TGTGCCAGCAGCTTGGTATTGGGGGGTGAAGCTTTCTTT.

This clonotype is labeled large (0.1 to 1%). The DNA of the CDR3 is TGCGCCAGCAGCTCTGAACCCAACTATGGCTACACCTTC. It encodes CASSSEPNYGYTF. The chain combines TRBV5-1 with TRBJ1-2; D gene unclear. The CDR3 runs to 13 residues. Trimming took off 3 bases at V and 2 bases at J, with 8 bases between the two ends. Germline assignment: CDR1 SGHRS and CDR2 YFSETQ.

This clonotype was observed at least ten times. This chain links TRBV3-1 with TRBJ2-1; 8 bases line up with TRBD2. The CDR3 length is 17 residues. The J segment lost 3 bases and the V segment lost 0 bases, leaving 7 bases of the junction unmatched. CDR1 LGHDT and CDR2 YNNKEL come from the germline V gene (reference sequence). Written as DNA, the CDR3 is TGTGCCAGCAGCCAAGAATCCAGCGGGGGAAACTACAATGAGCAGTTCTTC. Amino acids: CASSQESSGGNYNEQFF.

This clonotype was recorded many times. V usage is TRBV9 and J usage is TRBJ2-1; 13 positions match TRBD2. Trimming took 4 bases from V and 6 from J; bases not matched to a gene: 16. Germline CDR1 reads SGDLS; CDR2 reads YYNGEE. The CDR3 covers 19 residues. The CDR3 coding sequence is TGTGCCAGCAGCACCCCGACTAGCGGGGGGTCCATCCCCTTCAATGAGCAGTTCTTC. Translating gives CASSTPTSGGSIPFNEQFF.

The rearrangement uses TRBV14 and TRBJ2-3, with TRBD2 identical over 8 bases. V gave up 1 base and J gave up 5 bases; unmatched junction bases: 8. CDR1 and CDR2 (germline): SGHDN, FVKESK. The CDR3 runs to 16 residues. The CDR3 here is CASSQVQAGALDTQYF. In DNA form, the CDR3 reads TGTGCCAGCAGCCAAGTTCAAGCGGGAGCCTTAGATACGCAGTATTTT.

This clonotype was seen at least ten times. The chain is built from TRBV12-3 or TRBV12-4 and TRBJ1-1; no clear D gene. Trimming pared 3 bases from V and 1 base from J, leaving 3 bases between. The CDR3 is 12 residues long. DNA of the CDR3: TGTGCCAGCAGTTTTAGGAACACTGAAGCTTTCTTT. Translating gives CASSFRNTEAFF.

This clonotype has a count of ten or more. V is TRBV19 and J is TRBJ2-5; D unclear. Germline CDR1 reads LNHDA; CDR2 reads SQIVND (reference sequence). CDR3 length: 17 amino acids. V shed 4 bases and J shed 6 bases, with 24 bases lying between them. CDR3 sequence reads: CASSKAPELWAAKTQYF. The CDR3 bases are TGTGCCAGTAGTAAGGCCCCCGAGCTTTGGGCCGCTAAGACCCAGTACTTC.

This chain links TRBV5-8 with TRBJ2-2, with D perhaps matching TRBD2 (6 bases). CDR3 length: 15 amino acids. CDR1 SGHTS and CDR2 YDEGEE come from the germline V gene. V shed 4 bases and J shed 4 bases, with 14 bases lying between them. CDR3 in amino acids: CASSRGTPLTGELFF. Written as DNA, the CDR3 is TGTGCCAGCAGCCGGGGGACGCCGCTCACCGGGGAGCTGTTTTTT.

The V call is TRBV4-1, the J call TRBJ2-1, with 7 bases lining up with TRBD2. The CDR3 covers 18 residues. Germline-derived CDR1 and CDR2 are MGHRA and YSYEKL. With 0 bases clipped from V and 4 bases from J, the junction kept 12 bases outside the gene matches. The CDR3 reads CASSQEAGRELGYNEQFF. CDR3 bases: TGCGCCAGCAGCCAAGAAGCGGGGCGGGAGCTGGGATACAATGAGCAGTTCTTC.